Shown below are 20 T cell receptor beta chains from a single sample sequenced in a study of blood T cells in healthy people across ages. Combining a sample-barcoded 5' primer with a J-beta primer mix, a second PCR ran for roughly 6 to 11 cycles. TCRdb reprocessed the 5' RACE reads with MiXCR, giving one entry per CDR3 protein. Of 1.5 million or so distinct CDR3 sequences listed, roughly 45% were seen once; the top ten hold roughly 7.9%. Sequenced material: blood. These receptors were taken from a woman under 30 in good health.

A word on this clonotype: One end of the junction does not line up with germline, which may come from a read error. The chain carries TRBV7-2 and TRBJ2-7; 9 bases are a match to TRBD2. This CDR3 comprises 18 residues. The germline CDR1 and CDR2 sequences are SGHTA and FQGNSA. CDR3 DNA: TGTGCCAACAGCCCCTCTCCCTCTCTAGCGGGATATTACTACGAGCAGTACTTC. Protein product: CANSPSPSLAGYYYEQYF.

This clonotype was seen a few times. CDR3 DNA sequence: TGTGCCAGTCGACGTCAGGGGGGAACCAACATTCAGTACTTC. This sequence encodes CASRRQGGTNIQYF. The rearrangement joins TRBV25-1 to TRBJ2-4, with D maybe TRBD1 (7 bases). Trimming took off 9 bases at V and 7 bases at J, with 19 bases between the two ends. The germline V gene has CDR1 MGHDK and CDR2 SYGVNS. This CDR3 spans 14 amino acids.

The chain couples TRBV9 to TRBJ1-6; no reliable D call. The CDR3 extends over 17 amino acids. In germline, CDR1 is SGDLS, CDR2 YYNGEE. The V and J ends lost 4 bases and 0 bases respectively, with 14 bases between them. The CDR3 DNA reads TGTGCCAGCAGCCAAACGGTGGGAATCTCCTATAATTCACCCCTCCACTTT. Its translation: CASSQTVGISYNSPLHF.

This clonotype was observed a handful of times. V gene TRBV10-1 combines with J gene TRBJ2-1, with D perhaps TRBD1 (5 bases). The V end lost 3 bases, the J end lost 0 bases, and 9 bases lay between the germline ends. Germline assignment: CDR1 WNHNN and CDR2 SYGVQD (reference sequence). The CDR3 loop spans 15 amino acids. The CDR3, as DNA: TGCGCCAGCAGTGACCGACAGAGCTCCTACAATGAGCAGTTCTTC. It is translated as CASSDRQSSYNEQFF.

This chain connects TRBV20-1 to TRBJ2-1, with 9 bases identical to TRBD2. The trim removed 2 bases at V and 1 base at J, leaving 12 bases unmatched. The CDR3 sequence is 18 residues long. Germline loops: CDR1 DFQATT, CDR2 SNEGSKA (reference sequence). The CDR3 reads CSARFVRGGGVSYNEQFF. CDR3 nucleotides: TGCAGTGCTAGATTCGTGCGGGGCGGGGGGGTTTCCTACAATGAGCAGTTCTTC.

The chain is built from TRBV25-1 and TRBJ2-1; the D is unclear. Trimming cost V 4 bases and J 10 bases, with 11 bases left between them. Germline CDR1 and CDR2: MGHDK and SYGVNS. The CDR3 consists of 12 residues. In nucleotides, the CDR3 is TGTGCCAGCAGTGTAACGACCCGCGAGCAGTTCTTC. Amino acids: CASSVTTREQFF.

This chain uses TRBV20-1 with TRBJ2-7; 8 nucleotides align to TRBD1. Germline CDR1 DFQATT, CDR2 SNEGSKA (reference sequence). V was pared by 6 bases and J by 0 bases, with 10 bases of the junction left unmatched. CDR3 size: 15 residues. The CDR3 reads CSAHLRGLSSYEQYF. The CDR3 DNA follows: TGCAGTGCGCACCTCAGGGGGCTCAGCTCCTACGAGCAGTACTTC.

This clonotype came up a few times. The genes are TRBV5-1 and TRBJ2-7; D may correspond to TRBD1 or TRBD2 (5 bases each). The CDR3 spans 14 residues. The germline V gene has CDR1 SGHRS and CDR2 YFSETQ. V was shortened by 4 bases and J by 6 bases, with 17 bases between the two germline ends. For the CDR3, the DNA is TGCGCCAGCAGCCTCGGGACGGCTGGGGCCGAGCAGTACTTC. Its protein is CASSLGTAGAEQYF.

This chain links TRBV29-1 with TRBJ1-1, with unresolved D. CDR3 length: 12 residues. Germline CDR1 SQVTM, CDR2 ANQGSEA. Trimming cost V 7 bases and J 6 bases, with 15 bases left between them. The CDR3 here is CSGNRGVSEAFF. DNA of the CDR3: TGCAGCGGAAATCGTGGGGTCTCTGAAGCTTTCTTT. The entire variable domain, with the rest obtained from reference TRBV29-1 and TRBJ1-1, is as follows: SAVISQKPSRDICQRGTSLTIQCQVDSQVTMMFWYRQQPGQSLTLIATANQGSEATYESGFVIDKFPISRPNLTFSTLTVSNMSPEDSSIYLCSGNRGVSEAFFGQGTRLTVV.

The chain joins TRBV20-1 to TRBJ1-4, with no clear D. The CDR3 spans 16 residues. Germline V CDR1 and CDR2: DFQATT, SNEGSKA (reference sequence). Trimming stripped 2 bases from V and 2 bases from J, with 15 bases between. As DNA, the CDR3 is TGCAGTGCTAGATGGGAGGGAGCTTGGACTAATGAAAAACTGTTTTTT. As protein: CSARWEGAWTNEKLFF.

This clonotype turned up a few times. This sequence joins TRBV9 and TRBJ2-1; 8 bases match TRBD2. The CDR3 is 16 amino acids. V lost 0 bases to trimming and J lost 3 bases; unmatched junction nucleotides: 5. CDR1 is SGDLS and CDR2 is YYNGEE in the germline V gene. CDR3 region: CASSVEVAGNYNEQFF. As DNA, the CDR3 is TGTGCCAGCAGCGTAGAGGTAGCGGGGAACTACAATGAGCAGTTCTTC.

This clonotype was seen a handful of times. The chain has TRBV6-1 and TRBJ1-2; 10 bases map to TRBD1. The V and J ends lost 0 bases and 11 bases, in that order; junction bases with no gene match: 6. Germline V gene lookup returns CDR1 MNHNS and CDR2 SASEGT. CDR3 size: 14 residues. DNA of the CDR3: TGTGCCAGCAGTGAAGCAGGGACAGGGGTTGTTTACACCTTC. Amino acids: CASSEAGTGVVYTF.

The chain combines TRBV6-1 with TRBJ2-1; D assignment may be TRBD1 or TRBD2 (6 bases each). V was shortened by 5 bases and J by 7 bases, with 15 bases between the two germline ends. Looked up from germline, CDR1 is MNHNS and CDR2 is SASEGT. The CDR3 consists of 14 residues. CDR3: CASSFRGALNEQFF. CDR3 DNA: TGTGCCAGCAGTTTTAGGGGGGCATTGAATGAGCAGTTCTTC.

In its sample, this clonotype was seen once. This chain links TRBV6-5 with TRBJ2-4; D assignment may be TRBD1 or TRBD2 (5 bases each). Trimming removed 5 bases from V and 6 bases from J, with 17 bases in between. The length of the CDR3 is 15 residues. Germline lookup yields CDR1 MNHEY and CDR2 SVGAGI. The CDR3 sequence is CASSTSRDVGNIQYF. Here the CDR3 DNA reads TGTGCCAGCAGTACCTCCCGGGACGTGGGAAACATTCAGTACTTC.

Only one count was recorded for this clonotype. The rearrangement uses TRBV5-1 and TRBJ2-3; D is possibly TRBD1 (5 bases). The germline V gene encodes CDR1 SGHRS and CDR2 YFSETQ. The CDR3 is made up of 14 amino acids. Trimming left V 4 bases short and J 4 bases short, with 13 bases between. CDR3 sequence: CASSGVQVADTQYF. CDR3 nucleotide sequence: TGCGCCAGCAGCGGGGTACAGGTCGCAGATACGCAGTATTTT. Complete variable domain (other parts from reference TRBV5-1 and TRBJ2-3): KAGVTQTPRYLIKTRGQQVTLSCSPISGHRSVSWYQQTPGQGLQFLFEYFSETQRNKGNFPGRFSGRQFSNSRSEMNVSTLELGDSALYLCASSGVQVADTQYFGPGTRLTVL.

This clonotype was counted only a few times. This chain connects TRBV6-2 or TRBV6-3 to TRBJ2-3, with 10 positions matching TRBD2. Looked up from germline, CDR1 is MNHEY and CDR2 is SVGEGT. The V and J ends lost 7 bases and 6 bases, in that order; junction bases with no gene match: 13. The CDR3 is 16 residues long. The CDR3 DNA reads as TGTGCCAGCACGGGCTATGTAGCGGGGGGCGGTGATACGCAGTATTTT. Its translation is CASTGYVAGGGDTQYF.

V gene TRBV20-1 combines with J gene TRBJ2-7, with D unclear. V was trimmed by 4 bases and J by 0 bases, leaving 10 bases between them. The CDR3 has 13 residues. Per germline, CDR1 DFQATT and CDR2 SNEGSKA (reference sequence). The CDR3 DNA follows: TGCAGTGCTATTGTAGGCGGCTCCTACGAGCAGTACTTC. Translated: CSAIVGGSYEQYF.

The J gene is TRBJ2-1, the V gene TRBV20-1; unclear D gene. This CDR3 comprises 13 residues. CDR1 and CDR2 (germline): DFQATT, SNEGSKA (reference sequence). For the CDR3, the DNA is TGCAGCGCCAGGCCCCCCACCTACAATGAGCAGTTCTTC. Its protein product is CSARPPTYNEQFF.

The chain recombines TRBV3-1 with TRBJ1-4; no clear D gene. Germline CDR1 LGHDT, CDR2 YNNKEL (reference sequence). The CDR3 consists of 15 residues. The V and J ends lost 0 bases and 3 bases respectively, with 8 bases between them. The CDR3 DNA is TGTGCCAGCAGCCAAGACGCAGGTTCTAATGAAAAACTGTTTTTT. Amino acid sequence: CASSQDAGSNEKLFF. The variable domain in full, completed from reference TRBV3-1 and TRBJ1-4, reads DTAVSQTPKYLVTQMGNDKSIKCEQNLGHDTMYWYKQDSKKFLKIMFSYNNKELIINETVPNRFSPKSPDKAHLNLHINSLELGDSAVYFCASSQDAGSNEKLFFGSGTQLSVL.

This clonotype was recorded a few times. The rearrangement uses TRBV5-5 and TRBJ2-3; unclear D gene. Deletions cut 4 bases from V and 2 bases from J, with 8 bases between. The CDR3 contains 13 residues. The germline V gene encodes CDR1 SGHKS and CDR2 YYEKEE (reference sequence). The CDR3 is CASSGDYTDTQYF. The CDR3 region has the DNA TGTGCCAGCAGCGGAGATTACACAGATACGCAGTATTTT.